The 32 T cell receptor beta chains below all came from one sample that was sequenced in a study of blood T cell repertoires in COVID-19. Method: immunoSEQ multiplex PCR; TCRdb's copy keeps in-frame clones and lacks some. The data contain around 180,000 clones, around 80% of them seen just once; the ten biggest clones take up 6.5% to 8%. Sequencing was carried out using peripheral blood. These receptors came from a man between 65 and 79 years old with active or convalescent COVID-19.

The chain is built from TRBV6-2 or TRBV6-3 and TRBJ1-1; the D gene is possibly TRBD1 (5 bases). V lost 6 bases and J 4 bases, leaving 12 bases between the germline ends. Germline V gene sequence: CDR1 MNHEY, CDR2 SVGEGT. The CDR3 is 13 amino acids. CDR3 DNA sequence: TGTGCCAGCAGCCTTACAGGAGTCACTGAAGCTTTCTTT. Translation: CASSLTGVTEAFF.

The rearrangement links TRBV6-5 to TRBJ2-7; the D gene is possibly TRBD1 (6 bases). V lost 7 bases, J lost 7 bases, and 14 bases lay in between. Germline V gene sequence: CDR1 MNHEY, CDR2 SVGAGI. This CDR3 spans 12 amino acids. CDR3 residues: CASTTGDTEQYF. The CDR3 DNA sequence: TGTGCCAGCACGACAGGTGATACGGAGCAGTACTTC.

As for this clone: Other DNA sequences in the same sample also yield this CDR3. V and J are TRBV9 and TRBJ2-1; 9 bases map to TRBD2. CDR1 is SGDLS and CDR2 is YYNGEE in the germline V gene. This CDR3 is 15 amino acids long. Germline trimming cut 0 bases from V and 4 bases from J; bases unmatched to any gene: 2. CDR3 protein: CASSVEAGGYNEQFF. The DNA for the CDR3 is TGTGCCAGCAGCGTAGAGGCGGGAGGGTACAATGAGCAGTTCTTC.

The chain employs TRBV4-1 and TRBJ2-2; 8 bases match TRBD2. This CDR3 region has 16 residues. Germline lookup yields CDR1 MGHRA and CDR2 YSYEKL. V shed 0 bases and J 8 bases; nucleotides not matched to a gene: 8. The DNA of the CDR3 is TGCGCCAGCAGCCAAGAACGGCGGGGGGCCGGAGGGGAGCTGTTTTTT. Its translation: CASSQERRGAGGELFF.

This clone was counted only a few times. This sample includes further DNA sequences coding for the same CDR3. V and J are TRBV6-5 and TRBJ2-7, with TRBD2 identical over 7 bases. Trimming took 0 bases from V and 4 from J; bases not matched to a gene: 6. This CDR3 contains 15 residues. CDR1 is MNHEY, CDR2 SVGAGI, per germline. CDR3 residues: CASSYSRGSTYEQYF. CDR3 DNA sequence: TGTGCCAGCAGTTACTCCCGCGGGAGTACGTACGAGCAGTACTTC.

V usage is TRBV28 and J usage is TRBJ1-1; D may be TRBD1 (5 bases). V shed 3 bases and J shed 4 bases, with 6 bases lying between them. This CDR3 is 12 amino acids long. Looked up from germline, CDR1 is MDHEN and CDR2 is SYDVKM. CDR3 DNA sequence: TGTGCCAGCAGTTTTCAGGGCACTGAAGCTTTCTTT. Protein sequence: CASSFQGTEAFF.

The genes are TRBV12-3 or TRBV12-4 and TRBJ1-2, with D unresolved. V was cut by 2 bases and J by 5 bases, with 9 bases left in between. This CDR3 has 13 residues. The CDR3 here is CASSLTHIYGYTF. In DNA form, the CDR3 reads TGTGCCAGCAGTTTAACACACATTTATGGCTACACCTTC.

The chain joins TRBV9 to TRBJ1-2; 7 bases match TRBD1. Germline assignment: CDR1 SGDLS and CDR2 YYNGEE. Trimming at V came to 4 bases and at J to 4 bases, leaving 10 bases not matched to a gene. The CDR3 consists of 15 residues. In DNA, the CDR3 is TGTGCCAGCAGCTTTTCCGGGACAGACCTCTATGGCTACACCTTC. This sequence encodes CASSFSGTDLYGYTF.

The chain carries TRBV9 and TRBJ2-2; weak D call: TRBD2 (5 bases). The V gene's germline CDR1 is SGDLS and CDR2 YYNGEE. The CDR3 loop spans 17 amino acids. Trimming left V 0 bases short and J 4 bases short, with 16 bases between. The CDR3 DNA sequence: TGTGCCAGCAGCGTAGGAGGACTTGGAATAGGCACCGGGGAGCTGTTTTTT. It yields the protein CASSVGGLGIGTGELFF.

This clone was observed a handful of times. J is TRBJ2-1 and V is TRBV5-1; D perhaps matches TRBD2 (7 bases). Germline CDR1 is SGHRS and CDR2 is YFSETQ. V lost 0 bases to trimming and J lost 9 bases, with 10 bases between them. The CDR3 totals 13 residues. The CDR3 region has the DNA TGCGCCAGCAGCTTGGTGGCGGGGGCTGAGCAGTTCTTC. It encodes CASSLVAGAEQFF.

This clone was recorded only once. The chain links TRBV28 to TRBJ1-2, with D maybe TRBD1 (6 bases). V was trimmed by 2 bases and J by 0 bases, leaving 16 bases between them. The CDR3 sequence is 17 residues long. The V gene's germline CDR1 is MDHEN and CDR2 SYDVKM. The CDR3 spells CASSLRGRGSANYGYTF. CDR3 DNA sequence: TGTGCCAGCAGTTTACGTGGCAGGGGAAGCGCTAACTATGGCTACACCTTC.

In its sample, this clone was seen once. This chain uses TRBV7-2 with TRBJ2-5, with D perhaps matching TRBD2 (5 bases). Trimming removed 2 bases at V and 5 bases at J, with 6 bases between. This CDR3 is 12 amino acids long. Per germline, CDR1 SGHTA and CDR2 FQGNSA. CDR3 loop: CASSLRRETQYF. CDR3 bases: TGTGCCAGCAGCTTACGGAGGGAGACCCAGTACTTC.

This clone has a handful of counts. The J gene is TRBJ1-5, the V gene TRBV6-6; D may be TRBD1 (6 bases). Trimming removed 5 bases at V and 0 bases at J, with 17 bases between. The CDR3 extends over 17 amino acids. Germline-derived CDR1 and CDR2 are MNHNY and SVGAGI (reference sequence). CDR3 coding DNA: TGTGCCAGCAGTCCCTTCGGGACAACTTATAGCAATCAGCCCCAGCATTTT. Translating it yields CASSPFGTTYSNQPQHF.

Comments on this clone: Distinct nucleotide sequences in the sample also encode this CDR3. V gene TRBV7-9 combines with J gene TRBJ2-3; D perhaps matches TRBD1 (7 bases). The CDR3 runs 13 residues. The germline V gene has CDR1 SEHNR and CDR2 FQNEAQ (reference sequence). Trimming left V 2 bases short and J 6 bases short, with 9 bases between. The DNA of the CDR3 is TGTGCCAGCAGCTTATCAGGGGGGGATACGCAGTATTTT. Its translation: CASSLSGGDTQYF.

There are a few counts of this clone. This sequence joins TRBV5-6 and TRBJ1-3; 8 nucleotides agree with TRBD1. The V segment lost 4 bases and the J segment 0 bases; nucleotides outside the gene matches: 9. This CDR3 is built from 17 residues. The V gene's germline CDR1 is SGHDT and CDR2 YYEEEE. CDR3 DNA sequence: TGTGCCAGCAGCCCCTGGGACAGGCCAATCTCTGGAAACACCATATATTTT. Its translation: CASSPWDRPISGNTIYF.

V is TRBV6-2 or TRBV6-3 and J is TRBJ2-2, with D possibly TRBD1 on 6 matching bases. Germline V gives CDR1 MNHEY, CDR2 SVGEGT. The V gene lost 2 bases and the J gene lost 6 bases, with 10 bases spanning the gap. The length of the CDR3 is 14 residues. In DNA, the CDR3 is TGTGCCAGCAGTTACGGGGGCCTCCCCGGGGAGCTGTTTTTT. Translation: CASSYGGLPGELFF.

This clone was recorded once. In nucleotides, the CDR3 is TGTGCCAGCAGCTTGTGGGCAGGGGGCAACTATGGCTACACCTTC. It specifies CASSLWAGGNYGYTF. The chain is built from TRBV5-6 and TRBJ1-2; 8 positions match TRBD1. V gave up 1 base and J gave up 2 bases; unmatched junction bases: 4. CDR1 and CDR2 from the germline V gene are SGHDT and YYEEEE. The CDR3 totals 15 residues.

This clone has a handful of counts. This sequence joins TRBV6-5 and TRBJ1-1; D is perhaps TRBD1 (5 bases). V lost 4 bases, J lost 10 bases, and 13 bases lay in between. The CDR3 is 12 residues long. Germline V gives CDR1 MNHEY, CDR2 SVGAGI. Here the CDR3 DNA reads TGTGCCAGCAGTTCAGACAGCAATCGAGCTTTCTTT. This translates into CASSSDSNRAFF.

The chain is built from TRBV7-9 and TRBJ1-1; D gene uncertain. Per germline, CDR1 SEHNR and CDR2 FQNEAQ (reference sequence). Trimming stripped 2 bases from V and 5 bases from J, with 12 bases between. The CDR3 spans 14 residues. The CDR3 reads CASSLLARGTEAFF. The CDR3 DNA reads TGTGCCAGCAGCTTACTCGCCCGAGGGACTGAAGCTTTCTTT.

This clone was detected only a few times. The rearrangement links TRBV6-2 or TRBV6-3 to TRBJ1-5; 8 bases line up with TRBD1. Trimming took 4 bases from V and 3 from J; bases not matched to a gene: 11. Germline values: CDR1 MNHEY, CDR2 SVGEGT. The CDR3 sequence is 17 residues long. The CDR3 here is CASSWPAPGQVNQPQHF. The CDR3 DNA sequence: TGTGCCAGCAGTTGGCCTGCCCCGGGACAGGTCAATCAGCCCCAGCATTTT.

In nucleotides, the CDR3 is TGTGCCACCAGCAGAGAAACACGGGGAGGCGATACGCAGTATTTT. Translating it yields CATSRETRGGDTQYF. J is TRBJ2-3 and V is TRBV15; possibly TRBD2 for D (6 bases). Germline V gene sequence: CDR1 LNHNV, CDR2 YYDKDF (reference sequence). Deletions cut 0 bases from V and 6 bases from J, with 13 bases between. The CDR3 totals 15 residues.

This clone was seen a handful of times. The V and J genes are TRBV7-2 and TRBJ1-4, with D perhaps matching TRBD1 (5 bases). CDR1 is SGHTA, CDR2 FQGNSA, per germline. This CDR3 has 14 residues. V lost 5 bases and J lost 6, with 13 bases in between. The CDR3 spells CASSLGGVYEKLFF. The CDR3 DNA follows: TGTGCCAGCAGCCTCGGGGGGGTGTATGAAAAACTGTTTTTT. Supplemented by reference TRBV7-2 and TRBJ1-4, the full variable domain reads GAGVSQSPSNKVTEKGKDVELRCDPISGHTALYWYRQSLGQGLEFLIYFQGNSAPDKSGLPSDRFSAERTGGSVSTLTIQRTQQEDSAVYLCASSLGGVYEKLFFGSGTQLSVL.

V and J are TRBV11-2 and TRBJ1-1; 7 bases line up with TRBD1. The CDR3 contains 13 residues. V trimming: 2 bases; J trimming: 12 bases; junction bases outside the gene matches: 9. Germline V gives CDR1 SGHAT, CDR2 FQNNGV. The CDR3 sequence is CASSLSLDRATFF. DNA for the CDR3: TGTGCCAGCAGCTTAAGTTTAGACAGGGCGACTTTCTTT. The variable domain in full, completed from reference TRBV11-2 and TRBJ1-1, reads EAGVAQSPRYKIIEKRQSVAFWCNPISGHATLYWYQQILGQGPKLLIQFQNNGVVDDSQLPKDRFSAERLKGVDSTLKIQPAKLEDSAVYLCASSLSLDRATFFGQGTRLTVV.

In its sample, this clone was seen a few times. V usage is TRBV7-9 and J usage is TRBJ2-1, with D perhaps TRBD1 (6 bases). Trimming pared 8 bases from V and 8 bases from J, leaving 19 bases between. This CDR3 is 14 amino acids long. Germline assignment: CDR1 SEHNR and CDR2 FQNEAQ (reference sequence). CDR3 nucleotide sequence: TGTGCCAGCCCCCCGGGACAACCTTCAGATGAGCAGTTCTTC. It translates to CASPPGQPSDEQFF.

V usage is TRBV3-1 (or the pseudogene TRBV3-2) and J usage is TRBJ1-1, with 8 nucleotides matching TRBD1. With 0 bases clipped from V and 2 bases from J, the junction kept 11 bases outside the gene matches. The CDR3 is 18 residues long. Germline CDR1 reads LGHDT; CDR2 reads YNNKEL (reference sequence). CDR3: CASSQDWAGGGSNTEAFF. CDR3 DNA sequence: TGTGCCAGCAGCCAAGATTGGGCAGGGGGCGGGAGTAACACTGAAGCTTTCTTT.

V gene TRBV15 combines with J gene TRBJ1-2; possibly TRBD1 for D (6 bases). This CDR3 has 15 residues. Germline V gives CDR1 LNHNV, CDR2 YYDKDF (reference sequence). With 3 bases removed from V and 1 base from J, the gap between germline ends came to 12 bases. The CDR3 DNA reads TGTGCCACCAGCAGTGGACAGAACTATAACTATGGCTACACCTTC. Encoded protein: CATSSGQNYNYGYTF.

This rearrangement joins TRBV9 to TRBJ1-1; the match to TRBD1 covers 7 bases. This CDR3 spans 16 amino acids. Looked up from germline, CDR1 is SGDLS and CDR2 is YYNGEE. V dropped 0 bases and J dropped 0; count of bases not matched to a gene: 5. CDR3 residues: CASSVGVTGLNTEAFF. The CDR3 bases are TGTGCCAGCAGCGTAGGGGTGACAGGGTTGAACACTGAAGCTTTCTTT. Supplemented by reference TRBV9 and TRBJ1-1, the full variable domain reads DSGVTQTPKHLITATGQRVTLRCSPRSGDLSVYWYQQSLDQGLQFLIQYYNGEERAKGNILERFSAQQFPDLHSELNLSSLELGDSALYFCASSVGVTGLNTEAFFGQGTRLTVV.

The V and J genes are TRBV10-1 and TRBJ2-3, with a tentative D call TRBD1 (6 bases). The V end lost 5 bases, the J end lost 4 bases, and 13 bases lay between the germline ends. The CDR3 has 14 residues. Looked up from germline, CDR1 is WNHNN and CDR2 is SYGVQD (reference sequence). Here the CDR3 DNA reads TGCGCCAGCAGTCACAAGGGGGAATCAGATACGCAGTATTTT. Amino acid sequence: CASSHKGESDTQYF.

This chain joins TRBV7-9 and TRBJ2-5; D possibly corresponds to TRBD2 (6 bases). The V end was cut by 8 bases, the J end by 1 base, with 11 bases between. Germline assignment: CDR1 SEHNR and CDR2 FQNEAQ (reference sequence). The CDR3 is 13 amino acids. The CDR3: CASQLAVQETQYF. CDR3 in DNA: TGTGCCAGCCAACTAGCTGTCCAAGAGACCCAGTACTTC.

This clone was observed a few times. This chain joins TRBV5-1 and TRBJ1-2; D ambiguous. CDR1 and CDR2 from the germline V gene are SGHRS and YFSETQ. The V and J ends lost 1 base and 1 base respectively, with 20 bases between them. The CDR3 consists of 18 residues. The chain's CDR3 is CASSLSGIGSIVNYGYTF. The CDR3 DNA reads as TGCGCCAGCAGCTTGTCAGGAATCGGATCTATTGTTAACTATGGCTACACCTTC.

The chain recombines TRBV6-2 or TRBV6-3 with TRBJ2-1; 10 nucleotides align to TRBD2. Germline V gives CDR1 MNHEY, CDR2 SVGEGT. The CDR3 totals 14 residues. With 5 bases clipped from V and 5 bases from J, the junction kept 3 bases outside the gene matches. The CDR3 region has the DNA TGTGCCAGCAGTGGACTAGCGGACAACAATGAGCAGTTCTTC. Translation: CASSGLADNNEQFF.

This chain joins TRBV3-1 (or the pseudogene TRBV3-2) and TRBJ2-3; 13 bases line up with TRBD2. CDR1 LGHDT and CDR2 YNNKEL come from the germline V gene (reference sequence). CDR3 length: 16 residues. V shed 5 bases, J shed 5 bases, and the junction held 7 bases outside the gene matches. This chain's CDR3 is CASSSGLAGVGDTQYF. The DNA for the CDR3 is TGTGCCAGCAGCTCCGGACTAGCGGGAGTGGGAGATACGCAGTATTTT.